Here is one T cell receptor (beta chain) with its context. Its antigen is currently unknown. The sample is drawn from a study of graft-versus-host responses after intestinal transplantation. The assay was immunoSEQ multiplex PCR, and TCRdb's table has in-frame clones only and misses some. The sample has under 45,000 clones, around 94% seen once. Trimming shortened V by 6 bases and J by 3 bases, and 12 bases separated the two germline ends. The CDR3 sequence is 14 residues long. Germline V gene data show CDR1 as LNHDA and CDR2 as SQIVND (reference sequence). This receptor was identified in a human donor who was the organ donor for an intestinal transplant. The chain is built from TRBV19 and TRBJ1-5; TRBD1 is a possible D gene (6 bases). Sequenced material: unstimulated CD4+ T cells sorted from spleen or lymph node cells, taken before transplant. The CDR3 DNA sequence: TGTGCCAGTAGACAAACAGGGTACAATCAGCCCCAGCATTTT. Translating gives CASRQTGYNQPQHF.